This is a list of T cell receptor beta chains from one sample in a study of cytomegalovirus exposure and HLA in healthy donors. Here immunoSEQ multiplex PCR was the method, and the copy in TCRdb shows in-frame clones only, minus some. The table has approximately 150,000 clones, approximately 80% seen once; the top ten hold roughly 7.3%. Sequenced: PBMCs. These receptors were collected from a male donor in good health and CMV-seropositive. CDR3s leave out the opening cysteine and the closing phenylalanine or tryptophan. A D gene is named only where the DNA matches it firmly.

J | D | V | CDR3
TRBJ1-5 | . | TRBV7-8 | ASSAFHLQSRPQH
TRBJ1-5 | . | TRBV30 | AWRDKSNQPQH
TRBJ2-3 | . | TRBV27 | ASSSYSTDTQY
TRBJ1-1 | . | TRBV7-6 | ASSRSTNMNTEAF
TRBJ2-7 | TRBD1 | TRBV6-4 | ASSAAPGQGAHEQY
TRBJ1-4 | . | TRBV14 | AGSRGGEKLF
TRBJ1-4 | . | TRBV19 | ASSPTGTNEKLF
TRBJ1-2 | . | TRBV6-6 | ASSLPHRQARDGYT
TRBJ1-2 | . | TRBV5-6 | ASSLARGVGGYT
TRBJ2-3 | TRBD2 | TRBV7-3 | ASSPRGGGTDTQY
TRBJ1-5 | . | TRBV18 | ASSASGNQPQH
TRBJ1-3 | TRBD1 | TRBV4-3 | ASSQDRTGVGNTIY
. | . | TRBV14 | ASSLPGVIEQY
TRBJ1-1 | . | TRBV18 | ASSPRGRTNTEAF
TRBJ2-7 | . | TRBV5-6 | ASSWQGGIRDEQY
TRBJ1-2 | . | TRBV6-6 | ASSYLQTLNYGYT
TRBJ1-2 | . | TRBV27 | ASSQHPTDYYGYT
TRBJ1-3 | . | TRBV6-1 | ASSGPQGPPSGNTIY
TRBJ1-2 | . | TRBV6-5 | ASSLGGHYGYT
TRBJ1-4 | . | TRBV9 | ASSPRQWDTGDGSNEKLF
TRBJ2-7 | . | TRBV5-1 | ASSLGPGDYEQY
TRBJ2-3 | TRBD1 | TRBV6-5 | ASRGRDRADTQY
TRBJ1-1 | TRBD1 | TRBV5-6 | ATRRAGGTGTEAF
TRBJ2-7 | . | TRBV11-2 | ASSLDPGVYEQY
TRBJ2-3 | . | TRBV5-1 | ASSSSTDTQY
TRBJ1-2 | . | TRBV6-5 | ASSPERSYGYT
TRBJ2-5 | TRBD2 | TRBV15 | ATSRAYSGGETQY
TRBJ2-2 | TRBD1 | TRBV6-1 | ASSESGQGKWNTGELF
TRBJ2-2 | . | TRBV5-1 | ASSIGDTGELF
TRBJ2-2 | TRBD2 | TRBV12-5 | ASGLGLAGKVGELF
TRBJ1-1 | . | TRBV4-1 | ASSQEGRMGRAGTEAF
TRBJ2-1 | TRBD2 | TRBV14 | ASSPRSGGPNEQF
TRBJ2-7 | . | TRBV29-1 | SVGSREQY
TRBJ1-1 | . | TRBV6-5 | ASSSAQGRAF
TRBJ2-5 | . | TRBV30 | AWSVRQAQY
TRBJ1-3 | . | TRBV6-1 | ASTPVGAYTIY
TRBJ2-3 | TRBD2 | TRBV10-1 | ASSELSGGADVDTQY
TRBJ1-2 | . | TRBV7-9 | ASRFSGNREGYGYT
TRBJ2-3 | TRBD2 | TRBV7-2 | ASSLYPGAGVSTDTQY
TRBJ2-7 | TRBD2 | TRBV29-1 | SVQGGSYEQY
TRBJ1-2 | TRBD1 | TRBV30 | AWSAGQGGHGYT
TRBJ2-3 | . | TRBV7-9 | ASPLGERSTDTQY
TRBJ2-5 | . | TRBV13 | ASTESGYQETQY
TRBJ2-1 | . | TRBV4-3 | ASSHNGGSSYNEQF
TRBJ2-3 | TRBD2 | TRBV6-1 | ASSERRLAGGPDTQY
TRBJ2-1 | TRBD2 | TRBV10-3 | AISGGVLAGPYNEQF
TRBJ1-1 | . | TRBV7-3 | ASSLKGMNTEAF
TRBJ1-6 | . | TRBV4-1 | ASSQDLPAPLNSPLH
TRBJ1-1 | . | TRBV7-9 | ASSLKGGLYSEAF